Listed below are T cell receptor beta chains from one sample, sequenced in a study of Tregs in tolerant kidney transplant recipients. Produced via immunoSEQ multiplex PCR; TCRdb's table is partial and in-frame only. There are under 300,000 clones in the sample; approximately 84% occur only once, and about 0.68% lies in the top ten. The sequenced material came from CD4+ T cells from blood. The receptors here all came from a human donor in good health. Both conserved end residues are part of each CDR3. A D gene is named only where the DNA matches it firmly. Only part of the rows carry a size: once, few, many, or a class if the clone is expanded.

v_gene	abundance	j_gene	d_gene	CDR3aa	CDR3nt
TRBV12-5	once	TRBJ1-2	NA	CASGHDMGWGYTF	TGTGCTAGTGGCCACGATATGGGTTGGGGCTACACCTTC
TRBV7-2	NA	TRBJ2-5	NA	CASSLAGAGETQYF	TGTGCCAGCAGCTTGGCGGGGGCCGGGGAGACCCAGTACTTC
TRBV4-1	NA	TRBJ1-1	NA	CASSQVRGGVLAGPMNTEAFF	TGCGCCAGCAGCCAAGTCCGTGGGGGGGTATTAGCGGGTCCGATGAACACTGAAGCTTTCTTT
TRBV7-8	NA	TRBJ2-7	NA	CASSLAANYEQYF	TGTGCCAGCAGCTTAGCGGCGAACTACGAGCAGTACTTC
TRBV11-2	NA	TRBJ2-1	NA	CASSLAGRGELEQFF	TGTGCCAGCAGCTTAGCGGGGCGGGGTGAACTTGAGCAGTTCTTC
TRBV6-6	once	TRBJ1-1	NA	CASSYRNTEAFF	TGTGCCAGCAGTTACCGGAACACTGAAGCTTTCTTT
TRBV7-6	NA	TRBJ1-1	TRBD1	CASSALTGGMGEAFF	TGTGCCAGCAGCGCCCTCACAGGGGGCATGGGTGAAGCTTTCTTT
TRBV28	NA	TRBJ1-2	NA	CATSVGQKALADGYTF	TGTGCCACCTCGGTAGGCCAAAAGGCTTTAGCTGATGGCTACACCTTC
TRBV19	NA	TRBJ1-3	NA	CASSAVGNTIYF	TGTGCCAGTAGTGCGGTAGGAAACACCATATATTTT
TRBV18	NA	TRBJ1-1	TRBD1	CASSLGSGGTEAFF	TGTGCCAGCTCACTTGGCTCAGGGGGCACTGAAGCTTTCTTT
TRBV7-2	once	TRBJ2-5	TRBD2	CASSLMGGRGEETQYF	TGTGCCAGCAGCTTAATGGGCGGGAGGGGGGAAGAGACCCAGTACTTC
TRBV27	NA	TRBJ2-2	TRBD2	CASTPSRTSDYTGELFF	TGTGCCAGCACCCCCAGCCGGACTAGCGACTACACCGGGGAGCTGTTTTTT
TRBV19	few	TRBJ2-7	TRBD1	CASSTPGTGSYEQYF	TGTGCCAGTAGTACCCCCGGGACAGGGTCCTACGAGCAGTACTTC
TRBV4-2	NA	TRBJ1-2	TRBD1	CASSQDPGQGLYGYTF	TGTGCCAGCAGCCAAGATCCTGGACAGGGACTCTATGGCTACACCTTC
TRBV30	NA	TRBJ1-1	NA	CAWSVRWENTEAFF	TGTGCCTGGAGTGTACGGTGGGAGAACACTGAAGCTTTCTTT
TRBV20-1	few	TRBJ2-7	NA	CSPLAQHEQYF	TGCAGTCCCCTGGCTCAACACGAGCAGTACTTC
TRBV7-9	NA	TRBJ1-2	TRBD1	CASSLARGNGYTF	TGTGCCAGCAGCTTAGCCAGGGGGAATGGCTACACCTTC
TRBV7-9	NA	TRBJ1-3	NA	CARTGISGNTIYF	TGTGCCAGAACAGGGATCTCTGGAAACACCATATATTTT
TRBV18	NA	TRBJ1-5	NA	CASSPPGRSGNQPQHF	TGTGCCAGCTCACCACCGGGGCGGTCGGGGAATCAGCCCCAGCATTTT
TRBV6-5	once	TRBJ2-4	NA	CASSYIYRDLNIQYF	TGTGCCAGCAGTTACATTTACAGGGATTTGAACATTCAGTACTTC